This TCR beta chain was retrieved from a study of T-cell reconstitution after alpha-beta-depleted transplantation in children. Broader study findings: The study reportedly traced alpha-beta T cells about two months after transplant to several hundred expanded graft clones.

This CDR3 region has 16 residues. Trimming removed 0 bases at V and 1 base at J, with 12 bases between. The germline CDR1 and CDR2 sequences are LGHNA and YSLEER. This clonotype was seen repeatedly, ten times or more. Its antigen is unknown. Preparation of the TCRbeta library involved a method that used unique molecular identifiers. MiXCR was run by TCRdb on the PCR reads, yielding one entry per CDR3 protein. The repertoire holds approximately 980,000 distinct CDR3 sequences, with roughly 29% as singletons. This clonotype was sampled from a boy under two years old who had a stem cell transplant for SCID, so the T cells may come from the graft donor. This material consisted of PBMCs, mostly from graft donor cells, taken 360 days after TCRalphabeta/CD19-depleted stem cell transplant. V usage is TRBV4-3 and J usage is TRBJ1-1; the D is unclear. The CDR3 DNA is TGCGCCAGCAGCCAAGATCCACCGGGCCAGAACACTGAAGCTTTCTTT. It yields the protein CASSQDPPGQNTEAFF.